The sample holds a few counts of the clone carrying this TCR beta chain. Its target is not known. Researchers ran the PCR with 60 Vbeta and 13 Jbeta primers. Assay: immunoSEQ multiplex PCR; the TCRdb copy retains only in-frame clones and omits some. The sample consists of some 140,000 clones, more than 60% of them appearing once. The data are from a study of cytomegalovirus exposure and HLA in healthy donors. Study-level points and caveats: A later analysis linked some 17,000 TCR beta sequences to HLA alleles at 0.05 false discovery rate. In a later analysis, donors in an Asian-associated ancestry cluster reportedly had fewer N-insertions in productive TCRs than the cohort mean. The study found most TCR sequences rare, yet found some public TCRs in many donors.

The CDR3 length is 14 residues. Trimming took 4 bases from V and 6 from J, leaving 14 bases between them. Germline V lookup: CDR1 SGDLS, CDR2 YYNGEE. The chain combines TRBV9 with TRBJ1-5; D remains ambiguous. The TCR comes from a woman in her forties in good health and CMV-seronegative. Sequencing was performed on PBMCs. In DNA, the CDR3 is TGTGCCAGCAGCCTCACACCAGAGGGTCAGCCCCAGCATTTT. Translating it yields CASSLTPEGQPQHF.